The clone carrying this T cell receptor (beta chain) has ten or more counts. This sample is drawn from a study of molecular identifiers for immune sequencing clone quantification. Each CDR3 protein is one row after TCRdb ran MiXCR on the PCR reads. The table records more than 450,000 distinct CDR3 sequences, around 25% of them present only once. The germline CDR1 and CDR2 sequences are MNHEY and SVGAGI. Trimming took 4 bases from V and 2 from J; bases not matched to a gene: 9. CDR3 length: 16 residues. The CD8+CD4-CCR7+CD45RA+ phenotype defined the sorted naive CD8 T cells. The sequencing sample was made of naive CD8+ T cells from blood, with Jurkat cell RNA spiked in. Subset defined: FACS-sorted CD8+CD4-CCR7+CD45RA+ naive T cells. This clonotype was sampled from a human donor in good health. Some libraries in this study had Jurkat cell RNA spiked in. The genes are TRBV6-5 and TRBJ2-3, with 7 nucleotides matching TRBD2. The CDR3 DNA reads as TGTGCCAGCAGTTCCCCGGCTAGCGGATACACAGATACGCAGTATTTT. Its protein product is CASSSPASGYTDTQYF.